These 30 T cell receptor beta chains were sequenced from one sample in a study of cytomegalovirus exposure and HLA in healthy donors. Clones were read by immunoSEQ multiplex PCR, and TCRdb kept only the in-frame ones, dropping some. The top ten clones hold approximately 5% of a sample with about 160,000 clones, around 85% of them seen once. The sample comprised PBMCs. All receptors derive from a woman aged 25 to 39 in good health and CMV-seronegative.

This chain joins TRBV10-3 and TRBJ1-1; D is possibly TRBD1 (6 bases). The germline V and J ends were trimmed by 4 bases and 6 bases, with 6 bases remaining between them. The CDR3 is 11 residues long. The V gene's germline CDR1 is ENHRY and CDR2 SYGVKD. The DNA for the CDR3 is TGTGCCATCAGTGGGACAGCTGAAGCTTTCTTT. It specifies CAISGTAEAFF.

The genes are TRBV5-6 and TRBJ1-5; D is possibly TRBD1 (5 bases). There are 15 residues in the CDR3. Germline CDR1 and CDR2: SGHDT and YYEEEE. Trimming left V 0 bases short and J 1 base short, with 8 bases between. The CDR3 nucleotides are TGTGCCAGCAGCTTGGAAGGGGTAAGCAATCAGCCCCAGCATTTT. Protein sequence: CASSLEGVSNQPQHF.

DNA of the CDR3: TGTGCCAGCAGCCTGTCGGCCCAAAATCAGCCCCAGCATTTT. Its translation: CASSLSAQNQPQHF. J is TRBJ1-5 and V is TRBV9; D gene uncertain. Trimming stripped 4 bases from V and 4 bases from J, with 12 bases between. Per the germline V gene, CDR1 is SGDLS and CDR2 is YYNGEE. The CDR3 loop spans 14 amino acids.

The chain has TRBV9 and TRBJ2-1; no reliable D call. CDR3 length: 15 amino acids. The V end lost 0 bases, the J end lost 0 bases, and 7 bases lay between the germline ends. Looked up from germline, CDR1 is SGDLS and CDR2 is YYNGEE. The CDR3 is CASSVDGNSYNEQFF. The CDR3, as DNA: TGTGCCAGCAGCGTAGATGGGAACTCCTACAATGAGCAGTTCTTC.

The rearrangement links TRBV28 to TRBJ2-3, with D unresolved. CDR3 size: 11 residues. V lost 9 bases, J lost 6 bases, and 10 bases lay in between. CDR1 is MDHEN and CDR2 is SYDVKM in the germline V gene. The CDR3 DNA reads as TGTGCCAGTTCTCGGATTGATACGCAGTATTTT. Translating it yields CASSRIDTQYF.

V usage is TRBV7-9 and J usage is TRBJ1-4, with 8 bases matching TRBD1. Germline V lookup: CDR1 SEHNR, CDR2 FQNEAQ (reference sequence). The CDR3 covers 15 residues. The V segment lost 5 bases and the J segment 4 bases; nucleotides outside the gene matches: 6. The CDR3 DNA sequence: TGTGCCAGCAGCCCGAGGACAGGGAATAATGAAAAACTGTTTTTT. Encoded protein: CASSPRTGNNEKLFF.

This clone was seen just once. The rearrangement links TRBV5-1 to TRBJ2-7; TRBD2 matches 16 bases. The V segment lost 4 bases and the J segment 2 bases; nucleotides outside the gene matches: 3. Germline CDR1 and CDR2: SGHRS and YFSETQ. The CDR3 is 16 residues long. The DNA for the CDR3 is TGCGCCAGCAGCCTGGGGACTAGCGGGAGGGCCTACGAGCAGTACTTC. As protein: CASSLGTSGRAYEQYF.

This sequence joins TRBV4-2 and TRBJ2-1; 10 bases are shared with TRBD2. CDR3 length: 16 amino acids. Unmatched junction bases numbered 9, after V lost 2 bases and J lost 8 bases. Germline lookup yields CDR1 LGHNA and CDR2 YNFKEQ. DNA for the CDR3: TGTGCCAGCAGCCAAAGCCCAGCGGGAGGGGGCTATGAGCAGTTCTTC. Translated, it gives CASSQSPAGGGYEQFF.

A single count supports this clone. The rearrangement links TRBV11-2 to TRBJ2-3; possibly TRBD2 for D (5 bases). Germline loops: CDR1 SGHAT, CDR2 FQNNGV. This CDR3 is 13 amino acids long. Between the trimmed V and J ends, which lost 1 base and 6 bases, there was a span of 8 bases. CDR3 residues: CASSLVGVDTQYF. In nucleotides, the CDR3 is TGTGCCAGCAGCTTAGTCGGGGTGGATACGCAGTATTTT.

This sequence joins TRBV5-6 and TRBJ1-5, with 9 bases identical to TRBD1. There are 15 residues in the CDR3. Germline CDR1 reads SGHDT; CDR2 reads YYEEEE. V shed 5 bases and J 3 bases; nucleotides not matched to a gene: 6. The CDR3 sequence: CASSPGTGNNQPQHF. CDR3 coding DNA: TGTGCCAGCAGTCCCGGGACAGGGAACAATCAGCCCCAGCATTTT.

This sequence joins TRBV5-6 and TRBJ2-2, with 10 bases aligning to TRBD1. The CDR3 contains 17 residues. The germline gives CDR1 SGHDT, CDR2 YYEEEE. After removal of 4 bases from V and 0 bases from J, the junction contained 6 bases not matched to a gene. The CDR3: CASSPGTGAPNTGELFF. The CDR3 bases are TGTGCCAGCAGCCCAGGGACAGGGGCGCCGAACACCGGGGAGCTGTTTTTT.

The chain links TRBV2 to TRBJ2-4, with 12 positions matching TRBD2. This CDR3 is 15 amino acids long. V was pared by 6 bases and J by 3 bases, with 3 bases of the junction left unmatched. Germline CDR1 reads SNHLY; CDR2 reads FYNNEI. CDR3 nucleotides: TGTGCCAGCAGAAGACTAGCGGGGGACAAAAACATTCAGTACTTC. It translates to CASRRLAGDKNIQYF.

V gene TRBV7-3 combines with J gene TRBJ2-7, with TRBD1 matching 9 bases. The CDR3 is 14 amino acids. Germline trimming cut 3 bases from V and 5 bases from J; bases unmatched to any gene: 5. Germline V lookup: CDR1 SGHTA, CDR2 FQGTGA. The CDR3 region is CASSLRTGVDEQYF. DNA for the CDR3: TGTGCCAGCAGCTTGCGGACAGGGGTAGACGAGCAGTACTTC.

This chain links TRBV5-4 with TRBJ2-3; TRBD1 aligns across 8 bases. Germline CDR1 is SGHNT and CDR2 is YYREEE (reference sequence). The J segment lost 2 bases and the V segment lost 4 bases, leaving 6 bases of the junction unmatched. The CDR3 is 15 amino acids. The CDR3 DNA is TGTGCCAGCAGCCGGGGACAGGTACTCACAGATACGCAGTATTTT. Its protein product is CASSRGQVLTDTQYF.

On this clone: One junction end does not reproduce the germline sequence, and a read error may be involved. The V call is TRBV10-3, the J call TRBJ1-6, with D perhaps TRBD1 (6 bases). Germline V gives CDR1 ENHRY, CDR2 SYGVKD. The CDR3 is 15 amino acids. As DNA, the CDR3 is TGTGCCAGCAGTGAAGTTGGGGGGCAGAATTCACCCCTCCACTTT. Its protein is CASSEVGGQNSPLHF.

This chain uses TRBV9 with TRBJ2-5; 13 bases are a match to TRBD2. The CDR3 covers 15 residues. J lost 4 bases, V lost 4 bases, and 4 bases had no gene match. Germline V gene lookup returns CDR1 SGDLS and CDR2 YYNGEE. The DNA for the CDR3 is TGTGCCAGCAGCCCAGGACTAGCGGGGGTAGAGACCCAGTACTTC. It codes for CASSPGLAGVETQYF.

This clone has a single count. The chain has TRBV28 and TRBJ2-7, with 8 bases matching TRBD1. The length of the CDR3 is 14 residues. Germline lookup yields CDR1 MDHEN and CDR2 SYDVKM. Trimming took 5 bases from V and 7 from J; bases not matched to a gene: 10. The DNA of the CDR3 is TGTGCCAGCAGTCCCGGGACAGGTCGCCGGGAGCAGTACTTC. This translates into CASSPGTGRREQYF.

The chain recombines TRBV7-2 with TRBJ2-3, with 8 bases fitting TRBD2. The junction had 11 bases not matched to a gene; V was cut back by 10 bases and J by 2 bases. Germline values: CDR1 SGHTA, CDR2 FQGNSA. The CDR3 is 15 amino acids. The CDR3 is CATLLSGSVTDTQYF. The CDR3 DNA reads TGTGCCACCTTACTAAGCGGGAGTGTCACAGATACGCAGTATTTT.

CDR3 amino acids: CASSALHGNVGTDTQYF. CDR3 nucleotides: TGTGCCAGCTCAGCCTTACACGGCAACGTCGGCACAGATACGCAGTATTTT. The V call is TRBV18, the J call TRBJ2-3; D remains ambiguous. CDR1 is KGHSH, CDR2 LQKENI, per germline. The CDR3 is 17 amino acids. The V end was cut by 5 bases, the J end by 1 base, with 19 bases between.

This clone was detected only once. The chain uses TRBV11-2 and TRBJ2-1, with 8 positions matching TRBD2. The germline V gene has CDR1 SGHAT and CDR2 FQNNGV. The CDR3 is 13 amino acids. Unmatched junction bases numbered 5, after V lost 4 bases and J lost 9 bases. CDR3 coding DNA: TGTGCCAGCAGCTCCCTTAGCGGGGTTGAGCAGTTCTTC. Residues: CASSSLSGVEQFF.

The chain couples TRBV5-1 to TRBJ2-5, with no clear D. V gave up 4 bases and J gave up 5 bases, with 12 bases separating them. The CDR3 has 13 residues. The germline CDR1 and CDR2 sequences are SGHRS and YFSETQ. As DNA, the CDR3 is TGCGCCAGCAGCCCCCAAGGGCGGGAGACCCAGTACTTC. Its translation is CASSPQGRETQYF.

The chain joins TRBV4-3 to TRBJ2-1, with TRBD2 matching over 9 bases. Trimming cost V 0 bases and J 7 bases; bases outside gene matches: 7. CDR3 length: 16 residues. Looked up from germline, CDR1 is LGHNA and CDR2 is YSLEER. The CDR3 here is CASSQDAGGRSNEQFF. The CDR3 DNA sequence: TGCGCCAGCAGCCAAGATGCGGGGGGGAGGTCTAATGAGCAGTTCTTC.

DNA of the CDR3: TGCGCCAGCAGCCAAGAGAGACTAGCGGGAGAGCAGTACTTC. It specifies CASSQERLAGEQYF. This chain connects TRBV4-3 to TRBJ2-7; 11 bases are a match to TRBD2. V dropped 0 bases and J dropped 7; count of bases not matched to a gene: 2. Germline V lookup: CDR1 LGHNA, CDR2 YSLEER. The CDR3 length is 14 residues.

V is TRBV7-2 and J is TRBJ2-5, with D uncertain. This CDR3 comprises 12 residues. V was clipped by 3 bases and J by 4 bases, with 6 bases between them. Germline CDR1 is SGHTA and CDR2 is FQGNSA. The CDR3 DNA sequence: TGTGCCAGCAGCTTCATAGGAGAGACCCAGTACTTC. The encoded protein is CASSFIGETQYF. The full variable domain, in which reference TRBV7-2 and TRBJ2-5 provide the parts outside the CDR3, is GAGVSQSPSNKVTEKGKDVELRCDPISGHTALYWYRQSLGQGLEFLIYFQGNSAPDKSGLPSDRFSAERTGGSVSTLTIQRTQQEDSAVYLCASSFIGETQYFGPGTRLLVL.

J is TRBJ2-1 and V is TRBV7-9; 7 bases match TRBD2. V lost 3 bases to trimming and J lost 5 bases; unmatched junction nucleotides: 7. CDR3 size: 15 residues. Germline CDR1 is SEHNR and CDR2 is FQNEAQ (reference sequence). The CDR3 loop is CASSFYSRGDNEQFF. CDR3 nucleotide sequence: TGTGCCAGCAGCTTTTATTCACGGGGGGACAATGAGCAGTTCTTC. The variable domain in full, completed from reference TRBV7-9 and TRBJ2-1, reads DTGVSQNPRHKITKRGQNVTFRCDPISEHNRLYWYRQTLGQGPEFLTYFQNEAQLEKSRLLSDRFSAERPKGSFSTLEIQRTEQGDSAMYLCASSFYSRGDNEQFFGPGTRLTVL.

The chain combines TRBV27 with TRBJ2-1; TRBD2 matches 12 bases. The CDR3 length is 15 residues. Per germline, CDR1 MNHEY and CDR2 SMNVEV (reference sequence). Trimming removed 8 bases from V and 6 bases from J; junction bases left unmatched: 8. The DNA of the CDR3 is TGTGCCAGCGAGGATCTAGCGGGAGGGCCCAATGAGCAGTTCTTC. Its protein product is CASEDLAGGPNEQFF.

This chain uses TRBV5-5 with TRBJ2-7, with 8 bases lining up with TRBD1. Trimming at V came to 5 bases and at J to 6 bases, leaving 4 bases not matched to a gene. This CDR3 region has 12 residues. Germline V gene lookup returns CDR1 SGHKS and CDR2 YYEKEE (reference sequence). The CDR3 DNA reads TGTGCCAGCAGGAATGACAGGGGCGAGCAGTACTTC. It translates to CASRNDRGEQYF.

The chain employs TRBV16 and TRBJ1-6; D possibly corresponds to TRBD1 (5 bases). The CDR3 is 15 amino acids. Germline V CDR1 and CDR2: KGHSY, FQNENV. Trimming removed 1 base at V and 5 bases at J, with 9 bases between. Here the CDR3 DNA reads TGTGCCAGCAGCCAATTTTGGGGGGATAATTCACCCCTCCACTTT. It translates to CASSQFWGDNSPLHF.

The chain joins TRBV7-9 to TRBJ2-5, with unresolved D. Germline CDR1 reads SEHNR; CDR2 reads FQNEAQ (reference sequence). Trimming cost V 3 bases and J 5 bases, with 10 bases left between them. The length of the CDR3 is 13 residues. In nucleotides, the CDR3 is TGTGCCAGCAGCTTTGGACCGAGGGAGACCCAGTACTTC. Translated, it gives CASSFGPRETQYF.

The V and J genes are TRBV6-6 and TRBJ2-7; the D call may be TRBD1 or TRBD2 (5 bases each). V was cut by 2 bases and J by 0 bases, with 11 bases left in between. Germline V lookup: CDR1 MNHNY, CDR2 SVGAGI (reference sequence). The length of the CDR3 is 15 residues. The CDR3 DNA is TGTGCCAGCAGTTACGGGGGACCAAGCTCCTACGAGCAGTACTTC. Amino acids: CASSYGGPSSYEQYF.